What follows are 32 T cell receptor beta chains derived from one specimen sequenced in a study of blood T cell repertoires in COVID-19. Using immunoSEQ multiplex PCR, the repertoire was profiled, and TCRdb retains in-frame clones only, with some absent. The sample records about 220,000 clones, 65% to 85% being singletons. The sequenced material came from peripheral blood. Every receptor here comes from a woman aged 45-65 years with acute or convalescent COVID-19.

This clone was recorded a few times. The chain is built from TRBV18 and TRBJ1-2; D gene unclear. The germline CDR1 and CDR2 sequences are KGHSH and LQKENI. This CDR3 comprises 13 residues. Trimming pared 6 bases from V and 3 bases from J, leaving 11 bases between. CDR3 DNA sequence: TGTGCCAGCTCTCCGAGCGGCGACTATGGCTACACCTTC. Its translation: CASSPSGDYGYTF.

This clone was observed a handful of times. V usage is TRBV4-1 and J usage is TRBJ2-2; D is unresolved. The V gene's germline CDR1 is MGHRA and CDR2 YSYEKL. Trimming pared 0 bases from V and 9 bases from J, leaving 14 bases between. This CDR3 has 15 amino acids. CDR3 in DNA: TGCGCCAGCAGCCAAGATCTCGTTAGAAGCAGGGAGCTGTTTTTT. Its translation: CASSQDLVRSRELFF.

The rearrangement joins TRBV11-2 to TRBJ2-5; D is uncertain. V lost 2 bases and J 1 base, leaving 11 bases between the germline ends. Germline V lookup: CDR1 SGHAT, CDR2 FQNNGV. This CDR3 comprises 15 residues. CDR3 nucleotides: TGTGCCAGCAGCTTATCCTATGACACCCAAGAGACCCAGTACTTC. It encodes CASSLSYDTQETQYF.

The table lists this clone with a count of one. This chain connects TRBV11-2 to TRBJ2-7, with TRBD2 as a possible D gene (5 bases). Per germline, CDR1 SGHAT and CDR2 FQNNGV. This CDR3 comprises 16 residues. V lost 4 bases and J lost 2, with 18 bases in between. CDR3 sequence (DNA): TGTGCCAGCAGCTCACTCCTTGAGACTAACCCCTACGAGCAGTACTTC. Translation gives CASSSLLETNPYEQYF.

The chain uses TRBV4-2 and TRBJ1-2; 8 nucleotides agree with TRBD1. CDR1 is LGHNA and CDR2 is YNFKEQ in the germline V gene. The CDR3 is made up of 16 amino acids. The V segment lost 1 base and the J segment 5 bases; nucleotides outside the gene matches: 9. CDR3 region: CASSQGVQGAEYGYTF. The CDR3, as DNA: TGTGCCAGCAGCCAAGGGGTCCAGGGGGCTGAATATGGCTACACCTTC.

CDR3 DNA sequence: TGTGCCAGCAGTTTAGCCGGGACAGGGAACACTGAAGCTTTCTTT. Translation: CASSLAGTGNTEAFF. The V and J genes are TRBV27 and TRBJ1-1, with 8 nucleotides matching TRBD1. Germline V gene lookup returns CDR1 MNHEY and CDR2 SMNVEV (reference sequence). The CDR3 runs to 15 residues. J gave up 1 base and V 2 bases, and 3 bases lay outside the gene matches.

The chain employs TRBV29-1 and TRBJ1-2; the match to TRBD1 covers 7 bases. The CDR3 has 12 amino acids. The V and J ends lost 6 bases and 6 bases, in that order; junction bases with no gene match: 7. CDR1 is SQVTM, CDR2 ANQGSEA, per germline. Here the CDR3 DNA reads TGCAGCGTGCTCAGGGGGGAGAATGGCTACACCTTC. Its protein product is CSVLRGENGYTF. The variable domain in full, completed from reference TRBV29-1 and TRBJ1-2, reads SAVISQKPSRDICQRGTSLTIQCQVDSQVTMMFWYRQQPGQSLTLIATANQGSEATYESGFVIDKFPISRPNLTFSTLTVSNMSPEDSSIYLCSVLRGENGYTFGSGTRLTVV.

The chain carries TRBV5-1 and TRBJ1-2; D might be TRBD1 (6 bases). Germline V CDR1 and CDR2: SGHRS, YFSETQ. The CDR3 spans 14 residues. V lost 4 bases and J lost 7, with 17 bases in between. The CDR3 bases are TGCGCCAGCAGCCCCGGGGACACCTCGGGTGGCTACACCTTC. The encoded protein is CASSPGDTSGGYTF.

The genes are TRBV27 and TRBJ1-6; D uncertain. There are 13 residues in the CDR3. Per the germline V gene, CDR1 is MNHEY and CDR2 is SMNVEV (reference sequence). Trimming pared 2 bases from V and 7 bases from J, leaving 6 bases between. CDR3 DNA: TGTGCCAGCAGTTTAGAGGGAAATTCACCCCTCCACTTT. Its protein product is CASSLEGNSPLHF.

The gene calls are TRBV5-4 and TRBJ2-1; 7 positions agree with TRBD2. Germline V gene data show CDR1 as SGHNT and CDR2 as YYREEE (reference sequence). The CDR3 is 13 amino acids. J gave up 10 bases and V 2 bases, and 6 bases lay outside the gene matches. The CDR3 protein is CASSLGGGQEQFF. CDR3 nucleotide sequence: TGTGCCAGCAGCTTAGGCGGGGGTCAGGAGCAGTTCTTC. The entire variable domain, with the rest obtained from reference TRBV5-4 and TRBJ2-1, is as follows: ETGVTQSPTHLIKTRGQQVTLRCSSQSGHNTVSWYQQALGQGPQFIFQYYREEENGRGNFPPRFSGLQFPNYSSELNVNALELDDSALYLCASSLGGGQEQFFGPGTRLTVL.

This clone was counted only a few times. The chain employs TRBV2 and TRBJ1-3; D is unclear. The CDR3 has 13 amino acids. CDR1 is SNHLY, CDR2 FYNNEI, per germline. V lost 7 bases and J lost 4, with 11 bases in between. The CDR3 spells CASTGKGGNTIYF. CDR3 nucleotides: TGTGCCAGCACGGGGAAAGGAGGAAACACCATATATTTT.

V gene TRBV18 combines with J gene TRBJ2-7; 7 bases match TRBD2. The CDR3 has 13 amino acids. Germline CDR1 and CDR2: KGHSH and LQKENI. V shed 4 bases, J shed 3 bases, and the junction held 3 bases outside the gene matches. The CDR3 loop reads CASSRGGNYEQYF. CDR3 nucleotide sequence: TGTGCCAGCTCACGGGGGGGGAACTACGAGCAGTACTTC.

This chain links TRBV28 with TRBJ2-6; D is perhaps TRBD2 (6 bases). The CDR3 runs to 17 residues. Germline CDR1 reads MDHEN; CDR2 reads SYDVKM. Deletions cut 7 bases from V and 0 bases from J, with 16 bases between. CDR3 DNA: TGTGCCAGCAACCCTTCGGCCGGGAGCTCTGGGGCCAACGTCCTGACTTTC. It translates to CASNPSAGSSGANVLTF.

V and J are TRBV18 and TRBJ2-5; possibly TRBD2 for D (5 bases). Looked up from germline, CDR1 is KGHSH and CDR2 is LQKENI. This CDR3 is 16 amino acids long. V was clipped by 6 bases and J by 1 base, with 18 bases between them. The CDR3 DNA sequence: TGTGCCAGCTCCCCCGATGGCGCGGGCTTCCAAGAGACCCAGTACTTC. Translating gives CASSPDGAGFQETQYF.

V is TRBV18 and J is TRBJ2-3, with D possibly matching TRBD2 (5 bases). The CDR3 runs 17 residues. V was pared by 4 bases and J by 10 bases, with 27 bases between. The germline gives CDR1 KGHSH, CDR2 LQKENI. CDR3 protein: CASSRKGLTATDKAQYF. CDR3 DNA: TGTGCCAGCTCACGTAAAGGACTTACCGCCACAGATAAGGCGCAGTATTTT.

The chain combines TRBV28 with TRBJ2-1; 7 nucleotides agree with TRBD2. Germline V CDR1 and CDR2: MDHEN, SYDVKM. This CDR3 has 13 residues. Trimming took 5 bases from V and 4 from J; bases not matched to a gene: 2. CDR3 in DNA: TGTGCCAGCAGTCTTAGCGGGTACAATGAGCAGTTCTTC. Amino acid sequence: CASSLSGYNEQFF.

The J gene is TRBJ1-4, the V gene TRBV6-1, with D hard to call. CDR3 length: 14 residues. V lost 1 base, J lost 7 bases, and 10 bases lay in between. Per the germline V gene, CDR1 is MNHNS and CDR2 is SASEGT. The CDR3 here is CASSEGPRSEKLFF. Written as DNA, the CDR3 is TGTGCCAGCAGTGAAGGCCCCCGGAGTGAAAAACTGTTTTTT.

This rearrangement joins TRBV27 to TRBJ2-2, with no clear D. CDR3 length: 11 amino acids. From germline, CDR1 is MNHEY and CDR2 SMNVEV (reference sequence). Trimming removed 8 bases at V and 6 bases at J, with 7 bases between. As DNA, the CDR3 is TGTGCCAGCCTGGGCGCCGGGGAGCTGTTTTTT. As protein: CASLGAGELFF.

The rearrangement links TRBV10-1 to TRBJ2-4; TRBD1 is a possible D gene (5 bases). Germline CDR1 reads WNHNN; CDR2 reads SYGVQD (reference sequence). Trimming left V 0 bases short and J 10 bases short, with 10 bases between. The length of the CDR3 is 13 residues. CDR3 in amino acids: CASSESSRDIQYF. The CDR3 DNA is TGCGCCAGCAGTGAGTCTTCCAGGGATATTCAGTACTTC.

The CDR3 DNA follows: TGTGCCATCAGTGATATGGACTTGTCCTACGAGCAGTACTTC. Residues: CAISDMDLSYEQYF. The chain employs TRBV10-3 and TRBJ2-7; possibly TRBD2 for D (5 bases). Germline CDR1 and CDR2: ENHRY and SYGVKD. This CDR3 has 14 amino acids. With 3 bases removed from V and 1 base from J, the gap between germline ends came to 10 bases.

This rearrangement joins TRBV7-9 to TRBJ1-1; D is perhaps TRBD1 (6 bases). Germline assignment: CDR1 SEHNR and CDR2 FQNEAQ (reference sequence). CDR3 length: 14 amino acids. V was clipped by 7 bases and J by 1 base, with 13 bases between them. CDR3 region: CASTYREGNTEAFF. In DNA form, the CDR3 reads TGTGCCAGCACCTACAGGGAGGGGAACACTGAAGCTTTCTTT.

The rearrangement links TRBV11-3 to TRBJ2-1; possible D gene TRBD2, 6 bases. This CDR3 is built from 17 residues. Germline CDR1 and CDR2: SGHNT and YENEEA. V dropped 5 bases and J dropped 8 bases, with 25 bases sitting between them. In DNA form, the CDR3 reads TGTGCCAGCAGCCGGCGGCAGCGCGGGAAGGCTGGGGATGAGCAGTTCTTC. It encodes CASSRRQRGKAGDEQFF.

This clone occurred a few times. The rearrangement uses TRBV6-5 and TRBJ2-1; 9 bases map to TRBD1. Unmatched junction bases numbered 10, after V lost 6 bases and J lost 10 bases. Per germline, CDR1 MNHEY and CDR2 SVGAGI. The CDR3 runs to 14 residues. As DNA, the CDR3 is TGTGCCAGCAGGATCGGACAGGGGAAGGGCGAGCAGTTCTTC. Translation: CASRIGQGKGEQFF.

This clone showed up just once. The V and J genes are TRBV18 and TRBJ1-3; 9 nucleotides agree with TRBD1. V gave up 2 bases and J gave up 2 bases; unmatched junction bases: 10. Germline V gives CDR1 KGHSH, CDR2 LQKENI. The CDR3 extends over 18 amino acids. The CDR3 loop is CASSPARTGVSAGNTIYF. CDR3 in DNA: TGTGCCAGCTCACCAGCCCGGACAGGGGTGTCAGCTGGAAACACCATATATTTT.

As DNA, the CDR3 is TGTGCCAGCAGTTGGCGACAGGGTGAGACCGGGGAGCTGTTTTTT. This sequence encodes CASSWRQGETGELFF. The chain employs TRBV6-5 and TRBJ2-2; 7 bases map to TRBD1. The CDR3 has 15 amino acids. Germline CDR1 reads MNHEY; CDR2 reads SVGAGI. After removal of 4 bases from V and 5 bases from J, the junction contained 7 bases not matched to a gene.

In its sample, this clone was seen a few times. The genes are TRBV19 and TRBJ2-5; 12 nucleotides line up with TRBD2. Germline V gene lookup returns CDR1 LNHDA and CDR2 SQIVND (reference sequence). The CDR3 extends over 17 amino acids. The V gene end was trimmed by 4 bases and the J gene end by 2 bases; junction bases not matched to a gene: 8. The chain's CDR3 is CASSTALTSGRQETQYF. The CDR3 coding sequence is TGTGCCAGTAGTACCGCGTTGACTAGCGGGAGACAAGAGACCCAGTACTTC. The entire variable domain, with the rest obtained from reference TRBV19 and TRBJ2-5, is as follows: DGGITQSPKYLFRKEGQNVTLSCEQNLNHDAMYWYRQDPGQGLRLIYYSQIVNDFQKGDIAEGYSVSREKKESFPLTVTSAQKNPTAFYLCASSTALTSGRQETQYFGPGTRLLVL.

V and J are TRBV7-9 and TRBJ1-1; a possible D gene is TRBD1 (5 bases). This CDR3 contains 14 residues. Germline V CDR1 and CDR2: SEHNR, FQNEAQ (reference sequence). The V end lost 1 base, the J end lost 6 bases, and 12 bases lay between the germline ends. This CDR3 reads CASSLVGTGAEAFF. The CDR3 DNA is TGTGCCAGCAGCTTAGTAGGAACGGGGGCTGAAGCTTTCTTT. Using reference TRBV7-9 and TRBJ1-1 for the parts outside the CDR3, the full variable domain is DTGVSQNPRHKITKRGQNVTFRCDPISEHNRLYWYRQTLGQGPEFLTYFQNEAQLEKSRLLSDRFSAERPKGSFSTLEIQRTEQGDSAMYLCASSLVGTGAEAFFGQGTRLTVV.

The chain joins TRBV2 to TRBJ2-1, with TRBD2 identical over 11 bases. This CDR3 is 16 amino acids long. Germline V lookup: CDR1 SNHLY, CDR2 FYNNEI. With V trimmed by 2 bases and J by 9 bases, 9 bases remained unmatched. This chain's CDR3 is CASSESSGRAWGEQFF. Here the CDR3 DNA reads TGTGCCAGCAGTGAAAGTAGCGGGAGGGCCTGGGGTGAGCAGTTCTTC.

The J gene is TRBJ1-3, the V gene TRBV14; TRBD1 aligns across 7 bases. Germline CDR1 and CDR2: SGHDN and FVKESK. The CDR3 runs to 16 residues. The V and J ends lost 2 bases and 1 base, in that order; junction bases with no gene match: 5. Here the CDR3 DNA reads TGTGCCAGCAGCCAAATGGACAGGTCTTCTGGAAACACCATATATTTT. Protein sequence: CASSQMDRSSGNTIYF.

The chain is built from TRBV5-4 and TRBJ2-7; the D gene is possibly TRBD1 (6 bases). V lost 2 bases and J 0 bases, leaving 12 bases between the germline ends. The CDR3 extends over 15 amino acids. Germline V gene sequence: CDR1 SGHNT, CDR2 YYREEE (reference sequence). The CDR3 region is CASSFTRDTSYEQYF. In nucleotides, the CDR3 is TGTGCCAGCAGCTTTACCCGGGACACCTCCTACGAGCAGTACTTC.

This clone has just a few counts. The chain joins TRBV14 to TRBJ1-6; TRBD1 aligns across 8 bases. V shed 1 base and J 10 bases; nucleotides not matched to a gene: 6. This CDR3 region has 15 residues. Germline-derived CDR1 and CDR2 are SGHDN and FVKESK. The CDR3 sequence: CASSQGGTGRSPLHF. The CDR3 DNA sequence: TGTGCCAGCAGCCAAGGGGGGACAGGACGGTCACCCCTCCACTTT.

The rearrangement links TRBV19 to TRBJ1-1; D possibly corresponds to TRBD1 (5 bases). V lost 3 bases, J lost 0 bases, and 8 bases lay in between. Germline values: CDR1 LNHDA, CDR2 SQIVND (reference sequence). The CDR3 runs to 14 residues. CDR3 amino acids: CASSIQDMNTEAFF. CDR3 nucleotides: TGTGCCAGTAGTATTCAGGACATGAACACTGAAGCTTTCTTT.